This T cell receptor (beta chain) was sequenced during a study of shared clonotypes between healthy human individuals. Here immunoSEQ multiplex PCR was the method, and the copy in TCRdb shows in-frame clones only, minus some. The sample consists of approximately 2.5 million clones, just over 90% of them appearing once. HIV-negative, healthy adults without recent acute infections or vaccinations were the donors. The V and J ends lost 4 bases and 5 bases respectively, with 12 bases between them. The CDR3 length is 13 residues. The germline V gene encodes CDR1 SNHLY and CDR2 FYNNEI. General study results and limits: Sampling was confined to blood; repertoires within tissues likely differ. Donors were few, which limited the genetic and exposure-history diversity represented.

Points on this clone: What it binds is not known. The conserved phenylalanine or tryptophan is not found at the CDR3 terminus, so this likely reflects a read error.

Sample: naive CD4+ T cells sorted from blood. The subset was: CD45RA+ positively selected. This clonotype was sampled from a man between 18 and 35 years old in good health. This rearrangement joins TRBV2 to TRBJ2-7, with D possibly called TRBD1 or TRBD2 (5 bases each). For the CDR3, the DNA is TGTGCCAGCAGTGGTAACGGGGACGACGAGCAGTACCTC. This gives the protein CASSGNGDDEQYL.